The T cell receptor (beta chain) described here comes from a study of blood T cell repertoires in COVID-19. For the study at large: The origin of the acute and convalescent COVID-19 samples was the United States, Italy and Spain. Sample material is recorded as cDNA or gDNA derived from T cells, B-cell-depleted T cells, or PBMCs.

Authors' processing steps: Amplification from reference gene primers served as the basis for estimated nucleated cell counts. Profiling relied on immunoSEQ multiplex PCR, and the TCRdb table lists in-frame clones only, not all of them. V and J calls plus clone size are reproduced from that table; the DNA served to infer D and trimming. The top ten clones hold more than 1% of a sample with over 80,000 clones, about 86% of them seen once. The germline CDR1 and CDR2 sequences are SGHTA and FQGNSA. The CDR3 has 14 amino acids. Trimming removed 4 bases from V and 5 bases from J, with 11 bases in between. The specimen sequenced was peripheral blood. This sequence originates from a man older than 75 with active or convalescent COVID-19. The chain uses TRBV7-2 and TRBJ2-2, with a possible D match to TRBD2 (6 bases). CDR3 coding DNA: TGTGCCAGCAGCTCTACCGGGGGAACCGGGGAGCTGTTTTTT. This sequence encodes CASSSTGGTGELFF.